This TCR beta chain was recovered during a study of T-cell memory formation after mild COVID-19. General observations from the study: Of the contracting clones, CD4+ ones lay mainly in CM and EM, and CD8+ ones in EMRA.

TCRdb processed the 5' RACE reads anew with MiXCR; each CDR3 protein has one entry. Of some 270,000 distinct CDR3 sequences listed, 15% are singletons. V dropped 3 bases and J dropped 8 bases, with 17 bases sitting between them. The CDR3 sequence is 15 residues long. There are a few counts of this clonotype. As yet, its antigen is unknown. The TCR originated in an adult woman who had mild COVID-19 (a few samples of this study predate the infection). Cell type and time point are not known. The sequenced material came from PBMCs or a T cell subset sorted from them (not recorded which). The chain has TRBV12-3 or TRBV12-4 and TRBJ2-1; possibly TRBD2 for D (6 bases). The CDR3 bases are TGTGCCAGCAGTTTTCTTGGGGGGAGCGGCGATGAGCAGTTCTTC. Its translation is CASSFLGGSGDEQFF.